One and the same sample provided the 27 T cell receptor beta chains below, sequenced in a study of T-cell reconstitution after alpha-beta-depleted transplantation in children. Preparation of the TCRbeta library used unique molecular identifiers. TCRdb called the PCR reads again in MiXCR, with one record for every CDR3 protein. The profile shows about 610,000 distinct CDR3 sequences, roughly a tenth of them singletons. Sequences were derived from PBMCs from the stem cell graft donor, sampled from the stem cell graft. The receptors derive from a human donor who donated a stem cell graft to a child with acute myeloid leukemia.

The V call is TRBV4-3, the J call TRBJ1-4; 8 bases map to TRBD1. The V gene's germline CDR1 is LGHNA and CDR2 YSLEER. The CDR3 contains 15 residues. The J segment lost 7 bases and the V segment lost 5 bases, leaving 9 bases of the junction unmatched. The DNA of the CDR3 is TGCGCCAGCAGCTACTTCCAGGGGGCAGGTGAAAAACTGTTTTTT. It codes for CASSYFQGAGEKLFF.

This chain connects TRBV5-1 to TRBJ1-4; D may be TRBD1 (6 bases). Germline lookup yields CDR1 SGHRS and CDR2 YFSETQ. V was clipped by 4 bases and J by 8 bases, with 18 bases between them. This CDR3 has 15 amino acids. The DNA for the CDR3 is TGCGCCAGCAGCCTAACGACAGGCGGTGGGGAAAAACTGTTTTTT. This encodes CASSLTTGGGEKLFF.

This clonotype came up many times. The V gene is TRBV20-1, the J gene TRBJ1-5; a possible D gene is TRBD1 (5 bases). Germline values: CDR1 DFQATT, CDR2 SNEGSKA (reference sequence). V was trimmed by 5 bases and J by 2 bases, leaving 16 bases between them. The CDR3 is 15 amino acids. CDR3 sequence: CSASNQGIGNQPQHF. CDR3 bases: TGCAGTGCTTCCAATCAGGGAATTGGCAATCAGCCCCAGCATTTT.

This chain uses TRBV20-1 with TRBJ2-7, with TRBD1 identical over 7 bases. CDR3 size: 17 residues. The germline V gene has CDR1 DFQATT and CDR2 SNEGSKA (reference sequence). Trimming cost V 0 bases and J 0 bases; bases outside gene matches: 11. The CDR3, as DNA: TGCAGTGCTAGAGACAGGCAGTGGGACAGCTTCTCCTACGAGCAGTACTTC. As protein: CSARDRQWDSFSYEQYF.

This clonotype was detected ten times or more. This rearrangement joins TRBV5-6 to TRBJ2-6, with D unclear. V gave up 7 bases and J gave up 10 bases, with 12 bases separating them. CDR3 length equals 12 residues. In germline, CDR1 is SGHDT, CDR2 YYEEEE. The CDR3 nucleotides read TGTGCCAGCTTTGATAGTTTGAACGTCCTGACTTTC. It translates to CASFDSLNVLTF.

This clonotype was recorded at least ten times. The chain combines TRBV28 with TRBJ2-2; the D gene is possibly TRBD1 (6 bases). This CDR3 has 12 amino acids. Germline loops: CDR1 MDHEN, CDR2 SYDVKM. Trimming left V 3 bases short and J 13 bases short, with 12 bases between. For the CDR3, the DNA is TGTGCCAGCAGTTTCCGGACAGCCGTGCTGTTTTTT. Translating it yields CASSFRTAVLFF.

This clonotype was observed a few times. The CDR3 spells CASSFVGKGDTGELFF. In nucleotides, the CDR3 is TGTGCCAGCAGTTTCGTCGGGAAAGGGGACACCGGGGAGCTGTTTTTT. The chain carries TRBV28 and TRBJ2-2; D is tentatively TRBD1 or TRBD2 (5 bases each). This CDR3 is built from 16 residues. CDR1 is MDHEN, CDR2 SYDVKM, per germline. The V end lost 3 bases, the J end lost 3 bases, and 14 bases lay between the germline ends.

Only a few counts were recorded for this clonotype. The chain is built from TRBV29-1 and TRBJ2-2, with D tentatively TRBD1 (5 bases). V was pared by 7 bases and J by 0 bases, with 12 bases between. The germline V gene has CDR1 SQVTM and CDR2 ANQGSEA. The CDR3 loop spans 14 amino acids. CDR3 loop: CSGTGAPNTGELFF. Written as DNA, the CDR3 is TGCAGCGGAACTGGGGCTCCGAACACCGGGGAGCTGTTTTTT.

The chain's CDR3 is CASSIGTSQNEQFF. CDR3 nucleotides: TGTGCCAGCAGTATAGGGACTAGCCAAAATGAGCAGTTCTTC. V and J are TRBV12-3 or TRBV12-4 and TRBJ2-1; TRBD2 matches at 9 bases. V trimming: 5 bases; J trimming: 7 bases; junction bases outside the gene matches: 6. CDR3 length: 14 residues.

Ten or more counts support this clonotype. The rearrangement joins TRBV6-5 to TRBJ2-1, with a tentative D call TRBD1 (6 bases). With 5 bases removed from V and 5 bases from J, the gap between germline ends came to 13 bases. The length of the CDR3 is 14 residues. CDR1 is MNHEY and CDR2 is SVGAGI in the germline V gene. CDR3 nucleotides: TGTGCCAGCAGTCACGGGACATCCAACAATGAGCAGTTCTTC. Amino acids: CASSHGTSNNEQFF.

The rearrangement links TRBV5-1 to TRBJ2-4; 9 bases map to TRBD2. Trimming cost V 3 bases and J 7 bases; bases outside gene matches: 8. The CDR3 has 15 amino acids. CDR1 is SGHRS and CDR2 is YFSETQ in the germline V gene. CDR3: CASSSGTSQMNIQYF. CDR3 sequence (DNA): TGCGCCAGCAGCTCCGGGACTAGCCAAATGAACATTCAGTACTTC. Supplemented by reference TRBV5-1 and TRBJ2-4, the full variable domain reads KAGVTQTPRYLIKTRGQQVTLSCSPISGHRSVSWYQQTPGQGLQFLFEYFSETQRNKGNFPGRFSGRQFSNSRSEMNVSTLELGDSALYLCASSSGTSQMNIQYFGAGTRLSVL.

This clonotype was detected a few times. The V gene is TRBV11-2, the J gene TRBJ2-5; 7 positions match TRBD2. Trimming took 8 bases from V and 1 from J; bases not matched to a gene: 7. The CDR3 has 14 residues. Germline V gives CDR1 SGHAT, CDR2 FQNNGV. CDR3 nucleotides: TGTGCCAGCTATTCACGCGGGAGCCAAGAGACCCAGTACTTC. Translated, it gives CASYSRGSQETQYF. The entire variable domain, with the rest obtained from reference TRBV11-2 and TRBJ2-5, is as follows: EAGVAQSPRYKIIEKRQSVAFWCNPISGHATLYWYQQILGQGPKLLIQFQNNGVVDDSQLPKDRFSAERLKGVDSTLKIQPAKLEDSAVYLCASYSRGSQETQYFGPGTRLLVL.

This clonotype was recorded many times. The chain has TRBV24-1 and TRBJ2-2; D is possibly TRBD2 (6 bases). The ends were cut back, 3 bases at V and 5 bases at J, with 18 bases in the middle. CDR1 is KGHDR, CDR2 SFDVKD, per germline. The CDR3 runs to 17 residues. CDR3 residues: CATSDPLHAGYTGELFF. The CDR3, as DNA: TGTGCCACCAGTGATCCCCTGCACGCGGGATATACCGGGGAGCTGTTTTTT.

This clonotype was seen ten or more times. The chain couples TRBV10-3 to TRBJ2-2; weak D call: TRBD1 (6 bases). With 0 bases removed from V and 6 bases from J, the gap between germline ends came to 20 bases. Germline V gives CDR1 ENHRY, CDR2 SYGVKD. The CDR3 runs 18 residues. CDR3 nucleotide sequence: TGTGCCATCAGTGAGTCATACCGTAAGGACAGTCGGCCCGGGGAGCTGTTTTTT. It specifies CAISESYRKDSRPGELFF.

CDR3 DNA sequence: TGCGCCAGCAGCCCCCTGGGACAGCCGTACGAGCAGTACTTC. Translation gives CASSPLGQPYEQYF. The V gene is TRBV5-1, the J gene TRBJ2-7, with 7 bases that match TRBD1. The J segment lost 4 bases and the V segment lost 4 bases, leaving 8 bases of the junction unmatched. The germline V gene has CDR1 SGHRS and CDR2 YFSETQ. The CDR3 covers 14 residues.

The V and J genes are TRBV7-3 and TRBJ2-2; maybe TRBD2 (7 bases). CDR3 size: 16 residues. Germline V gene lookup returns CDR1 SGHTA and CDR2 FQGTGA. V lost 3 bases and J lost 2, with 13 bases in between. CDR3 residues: CASSFGRGKNTGELFF. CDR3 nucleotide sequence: TGTGCCAGCAGCTTTGGGAGGGGGAAAAACACCGGGGAGCTGTTTTTT.

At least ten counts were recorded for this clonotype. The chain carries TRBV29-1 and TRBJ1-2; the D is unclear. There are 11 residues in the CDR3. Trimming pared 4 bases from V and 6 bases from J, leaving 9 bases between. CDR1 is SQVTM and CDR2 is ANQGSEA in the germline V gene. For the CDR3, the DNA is TGCAGCGTTGCGAGTGAGGATGGCTACACCTTC. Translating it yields CSVASEDGYTF.

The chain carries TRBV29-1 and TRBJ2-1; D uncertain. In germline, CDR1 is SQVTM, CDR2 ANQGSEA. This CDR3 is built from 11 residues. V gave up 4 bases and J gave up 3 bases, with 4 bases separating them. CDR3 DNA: TGCAGCGTTGGAGGCTACAATGAGCAGTTCTTC. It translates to CSVGGYNEQFF.

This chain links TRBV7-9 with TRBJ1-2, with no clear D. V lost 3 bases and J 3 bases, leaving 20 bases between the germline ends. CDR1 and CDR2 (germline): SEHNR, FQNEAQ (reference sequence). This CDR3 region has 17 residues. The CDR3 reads CASSFGDVPKNYYGYTF. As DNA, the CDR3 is TGTGCCAGCAGCTTTGGGGATGTGCCGAAGAATTACTATGGCTACACCTTC.

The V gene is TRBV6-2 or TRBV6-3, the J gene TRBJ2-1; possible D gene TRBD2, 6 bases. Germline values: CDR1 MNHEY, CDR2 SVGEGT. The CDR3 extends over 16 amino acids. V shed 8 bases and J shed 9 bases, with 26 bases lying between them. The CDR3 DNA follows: TGTGCCAGCGAAAGAGCGGGTGGAAGGTATACTAGTGAGCAGTTCTTC. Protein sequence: CASERAGGRYTSEQFF.

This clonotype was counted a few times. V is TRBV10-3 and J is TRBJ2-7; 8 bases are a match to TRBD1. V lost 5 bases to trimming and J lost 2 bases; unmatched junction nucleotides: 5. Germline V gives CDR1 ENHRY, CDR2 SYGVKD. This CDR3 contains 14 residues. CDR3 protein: CAISPRTGTYEQYF. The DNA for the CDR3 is TGTGCCATCAGTCCTCGGACAGGGACCTACGAGCAGTACTTC.

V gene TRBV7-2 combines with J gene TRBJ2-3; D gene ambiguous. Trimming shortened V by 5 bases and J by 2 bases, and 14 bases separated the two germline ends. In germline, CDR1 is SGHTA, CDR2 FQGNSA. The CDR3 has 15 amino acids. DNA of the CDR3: TGTGCCAGCAGCAACGCCCCCGTCCTCACAGATACGCAGTATTTT. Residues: CASSNAPVLTDTQYF. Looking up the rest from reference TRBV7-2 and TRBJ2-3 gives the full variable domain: GAGVSQSPSNKVTEKGKDVELRCDPISGHTALYWYRQSLGQGLEFLIYFQGNSAPDKSGLPSDRFSAERTGGSVSTLTIQRTQQEDSAVYLCASSNAPVLTDTQYFGPGTRLTVL.

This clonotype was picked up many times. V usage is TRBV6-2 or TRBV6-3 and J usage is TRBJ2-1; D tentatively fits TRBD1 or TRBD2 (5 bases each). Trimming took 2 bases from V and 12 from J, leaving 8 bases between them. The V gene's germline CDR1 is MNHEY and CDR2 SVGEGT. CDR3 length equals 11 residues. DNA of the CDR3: TGTGCCAGCAGTTACGGGGGAGTGCAGTTCTTC. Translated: CASSYGGVQFF.

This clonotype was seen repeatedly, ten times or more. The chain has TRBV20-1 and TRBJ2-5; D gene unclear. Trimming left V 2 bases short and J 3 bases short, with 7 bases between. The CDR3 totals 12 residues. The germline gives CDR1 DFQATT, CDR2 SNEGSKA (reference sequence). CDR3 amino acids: CSARRPEETQYF. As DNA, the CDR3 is TGCAGTGCTAGACGACCAGAAGAGACCCAGTACTTC.

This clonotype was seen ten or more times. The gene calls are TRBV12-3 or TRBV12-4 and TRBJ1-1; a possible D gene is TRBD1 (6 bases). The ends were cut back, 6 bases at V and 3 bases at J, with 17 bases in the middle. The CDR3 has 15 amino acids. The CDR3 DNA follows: TGTGCCAGCAGGCCCCAGACAGGCGCAGACACTGAAGCTTTCTTT. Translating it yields CASRPQTGADTEAFF.

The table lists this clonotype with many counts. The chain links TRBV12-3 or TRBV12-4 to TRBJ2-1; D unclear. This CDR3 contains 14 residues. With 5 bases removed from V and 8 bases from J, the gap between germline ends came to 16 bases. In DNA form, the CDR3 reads TGTGCCAGCAGTATCCGGGCCCCCCGGTATGAGCAGTTCTTC. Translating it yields CASSIRAPRYEQFF.

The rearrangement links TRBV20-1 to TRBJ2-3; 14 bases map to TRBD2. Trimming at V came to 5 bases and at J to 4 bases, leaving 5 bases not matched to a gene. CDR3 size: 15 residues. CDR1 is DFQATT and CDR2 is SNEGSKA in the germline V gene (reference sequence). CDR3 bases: TGCAGTGCTCCGGGACTAGCGGGAGTTGCAGATACGCAGTATTTT. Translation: CSAPGLAGVADTQYF.